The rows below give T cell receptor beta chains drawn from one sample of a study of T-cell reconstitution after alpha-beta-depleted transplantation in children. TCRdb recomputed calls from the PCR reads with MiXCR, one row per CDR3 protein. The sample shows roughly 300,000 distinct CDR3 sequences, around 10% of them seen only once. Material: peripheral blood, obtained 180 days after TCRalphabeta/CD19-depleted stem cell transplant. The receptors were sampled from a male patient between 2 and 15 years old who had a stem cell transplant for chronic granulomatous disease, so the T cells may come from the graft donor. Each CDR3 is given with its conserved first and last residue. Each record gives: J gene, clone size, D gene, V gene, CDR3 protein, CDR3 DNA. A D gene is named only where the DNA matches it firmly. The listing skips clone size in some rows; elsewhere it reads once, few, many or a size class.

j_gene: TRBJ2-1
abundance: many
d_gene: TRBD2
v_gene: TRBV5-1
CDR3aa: CASSLVSSGSYNEQFF
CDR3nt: TGCGCCAGCAGCTTGGTGTCTAGCGGGAGTTATAATGAGCAGTTCTTC

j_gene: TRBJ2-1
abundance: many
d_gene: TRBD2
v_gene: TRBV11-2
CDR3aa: CASSLDARTSGVGDNEQFF
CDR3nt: TGTGCCAGCAGCTTAGATGCCCGGACTAGCGGGGTTGGGGACAATGAGCAGTTCTTC

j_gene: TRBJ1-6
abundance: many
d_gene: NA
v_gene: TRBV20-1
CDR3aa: CSARDRRSPLHF
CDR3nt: TGCAGTGCTAGAGATCGGCGGTCACCCCTCCACTTT

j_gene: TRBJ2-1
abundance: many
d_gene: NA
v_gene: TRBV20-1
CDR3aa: CSAWGASYNEQFF
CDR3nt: TGCAGTGCCTGGGGTGCCTCCTACAATGAGCAGTTCTTC

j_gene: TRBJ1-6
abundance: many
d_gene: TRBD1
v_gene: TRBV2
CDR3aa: CASPTGAGNSPLHF
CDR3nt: TGTGCCAGTCCGACAGGGGCTGGTAATTCACCCCTCCACTTT

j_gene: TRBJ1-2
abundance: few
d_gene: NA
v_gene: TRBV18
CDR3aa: CASSPPVYGYTF
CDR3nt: TGTGCCAGCTCACCACCGGTGTATGGCTACACCTTC

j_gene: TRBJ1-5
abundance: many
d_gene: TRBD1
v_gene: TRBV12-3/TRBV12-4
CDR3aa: CASSGQGDGNQPQHF
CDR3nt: TGTGCCAGCAGTGGTCAGGGGGATGGCAATCAGCCCCAGCATTTT

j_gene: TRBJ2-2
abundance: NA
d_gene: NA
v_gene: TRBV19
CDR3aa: CASSMIRGTGELFF
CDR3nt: TGTGCCAGTAGTATGATCCGGGGGACCGGGGAGCTGTTTTTT

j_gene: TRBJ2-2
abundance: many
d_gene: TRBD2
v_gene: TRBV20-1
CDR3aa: CSARDPGLAGTGELFF
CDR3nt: TGCAGTGCTAGGGACCCGGGACTAGCGGGTACCGGGGAGCTGTTTTTT

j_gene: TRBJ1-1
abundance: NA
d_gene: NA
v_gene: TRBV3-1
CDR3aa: CASSQVSWAFAEAFF
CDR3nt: TGTGCCAGCAGCCAAGTATCTTGGGCCTTCGCTGAAGCTTTCTTT

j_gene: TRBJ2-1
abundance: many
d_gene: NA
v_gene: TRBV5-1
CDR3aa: CASSLNRRSLQGEQFF
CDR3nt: TGCGCCAGCAGCTTGAACAGAAGAAGCCTACAAGGTGAGCAGTTCTTC

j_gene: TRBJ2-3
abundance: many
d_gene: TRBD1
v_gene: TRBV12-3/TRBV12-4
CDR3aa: CASRAGGAGTQYF
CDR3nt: TGTGCCAGCAGGGCAGGGGGCGCGGGTACGCAGTATTTT

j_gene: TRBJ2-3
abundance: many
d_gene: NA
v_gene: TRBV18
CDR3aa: CASSPTWTRSTDTQYF
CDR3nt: TGTGCCAGCTCACCAACTTGGACCCGTAGCACAGATACGCAGTATTTT

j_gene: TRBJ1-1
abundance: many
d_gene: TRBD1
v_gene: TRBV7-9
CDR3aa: CASSFAAGTGGTEAFF
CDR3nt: TGTGCCAGCAGCTTTGCGGCCGGGACAGGGGGGACTGAAGCTTTCTTT

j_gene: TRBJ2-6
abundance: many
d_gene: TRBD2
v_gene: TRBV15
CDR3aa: CATSRGPGGSSGANVLTF
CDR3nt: TGTGCCACCAGCAGGGGCCCCGGGGGGAGCTCTGGGGCCAACGTCCTGACTTTC

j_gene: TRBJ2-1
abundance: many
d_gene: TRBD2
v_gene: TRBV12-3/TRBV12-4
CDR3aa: CASSSHAGTSVPNEQFF
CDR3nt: TGTGCCAGCAGTTCCCATGCCGGGACTAGCGTCCCTAATGAGCAGTTCTTC

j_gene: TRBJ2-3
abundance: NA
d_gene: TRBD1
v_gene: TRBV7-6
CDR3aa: CASSLGTAYTDTQYF
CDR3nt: TGTGCCAGCAGCTTGGGGACAGCCTACACAGATACGCAGTATTTT

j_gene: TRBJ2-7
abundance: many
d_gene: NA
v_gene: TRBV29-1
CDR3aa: CSAGQMKGYEQYF
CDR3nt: TGCAGCGCTGGGCAGATGAAGGGTTACGAGCAGTACTTC

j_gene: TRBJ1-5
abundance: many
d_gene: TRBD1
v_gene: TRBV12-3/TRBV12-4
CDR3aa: CASSVAGGNQPQHF
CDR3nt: TGTGCCAGCAGTGTGGCAGGGGGGAATCAGCCCCAGCATTTT

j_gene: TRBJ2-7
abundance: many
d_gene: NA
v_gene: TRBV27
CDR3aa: CASGAVPYEQYF
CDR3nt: TGTGCCAGCGGGGCAGTTCCTTACGAGCAGTACTTC

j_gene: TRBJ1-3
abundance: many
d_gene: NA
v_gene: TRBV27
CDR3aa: CASSPNPGFLENTIYF
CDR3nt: TGTGCCAGCAGTCCGAATCCGGGTTTTTTGGAAAACACCATATATTTT

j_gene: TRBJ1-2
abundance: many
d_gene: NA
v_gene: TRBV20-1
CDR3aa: CSAYSDTFYGYTF
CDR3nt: TGCAGTGCTTACTCAGACACGTTCTATGGCTACACCTTC

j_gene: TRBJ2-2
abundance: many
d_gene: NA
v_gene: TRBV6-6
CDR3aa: CASSYAGSGELFF
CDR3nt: TGTGCCAGCAGTTATGCGGGTTCCGGGGAGCTGTTTTTT

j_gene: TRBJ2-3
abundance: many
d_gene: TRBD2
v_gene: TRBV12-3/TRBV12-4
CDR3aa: CASSFGLAGGDTQYF
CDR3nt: TGTGCCAGCAGTTTCGGTCTAGCGGGGGGAGATACGCAGTATTTT

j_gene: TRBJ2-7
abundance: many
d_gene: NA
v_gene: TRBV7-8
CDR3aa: CASSLEVAGDEQYF
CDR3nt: TGTGCCAGCAGCTTAGAGGTTGCAGGGGACGAGCAGTACTTC

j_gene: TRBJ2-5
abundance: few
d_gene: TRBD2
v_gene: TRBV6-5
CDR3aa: CASSPYSGTDGRETQYF
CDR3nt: TGTGCCAGCAGTCCCTATAGCGGGACGGACGGCCGAGAGACCCAGTACTTC

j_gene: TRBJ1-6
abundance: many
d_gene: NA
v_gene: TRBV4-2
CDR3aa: CASSREGSFYNSPLHF
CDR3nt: TGTGCCAGCAGCCGTGAAGGTTCTTTCTATAATTCACCCCTCCACTTT

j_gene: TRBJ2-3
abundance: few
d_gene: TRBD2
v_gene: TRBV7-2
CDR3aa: CASSLAPPAGGRTYTQYF
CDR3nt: TGTGCCAGCAGCTTAGCCCCTCCGGCGGGAGGGCGGACCTATACGCAGTATTTT

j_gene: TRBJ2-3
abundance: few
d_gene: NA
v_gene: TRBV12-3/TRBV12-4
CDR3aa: CASSLALAPDTQYF
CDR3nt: TGTGCCAGCAGTTTAGCTCTAGCTCCAGATACGCAGTATTTT

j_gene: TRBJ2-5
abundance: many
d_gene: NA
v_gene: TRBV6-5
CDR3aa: CASSTWRRSGTRTQYF
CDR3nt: TGTGCCAGCAGTACTTGGAGGCGGTCAGGTACCAGGACCCAGTACTTC

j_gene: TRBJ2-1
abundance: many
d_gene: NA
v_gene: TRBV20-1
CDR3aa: CSARVRDNNYNEQFF
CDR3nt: TGCAGTGCTAGAGTCCGGGACAATAATTACAATGAGCAGTTCTTC

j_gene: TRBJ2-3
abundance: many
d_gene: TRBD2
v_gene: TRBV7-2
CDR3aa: CASSSNRGGWNTQYF
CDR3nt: TGTGCCAGCAGTTCGAACCGGGGGGGCTGGAATACGCAGTATTTT

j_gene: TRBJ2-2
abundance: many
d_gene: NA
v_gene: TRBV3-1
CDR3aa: CASTSRGTGELFF
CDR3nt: TGTGCCAGCACCAGCAGGGGCACCGGGGAGCTGTTTTTT

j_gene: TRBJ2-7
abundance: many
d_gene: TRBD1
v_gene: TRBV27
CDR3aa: CASSLRRGGTSEQYF
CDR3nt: TGTGCCAGCAGCCTAAGGAGAGGGGGCACAAGCGAGCAGTACTTC

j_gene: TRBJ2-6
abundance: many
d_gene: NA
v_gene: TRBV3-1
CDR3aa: CASSQGVSGANVLTF
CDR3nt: TGTGCCAGCAGCCAAGGGGTCTCTGGGGCCAACGTCCTGACTTTC

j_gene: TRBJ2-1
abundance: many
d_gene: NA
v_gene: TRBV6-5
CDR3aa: CASRLGDKEGNEQFF
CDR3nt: TGTGCCAGCAGGCTAGGGGACAAGGAGGGGAATGAGCAGTTCTTC

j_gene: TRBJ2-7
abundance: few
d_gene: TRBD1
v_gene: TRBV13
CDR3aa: CASSLDKDRIQQYF
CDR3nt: TGTGCCAGCAGCTTAGATAAGGACAGGATCCAGCAGTACTTC

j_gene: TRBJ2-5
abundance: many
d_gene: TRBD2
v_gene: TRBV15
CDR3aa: CATSRDPLAGRQETQYF
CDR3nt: TGTGCCACCAGCAGAGATCCACTAGCGGGTCGACAAGAGACCCAGTACTTC

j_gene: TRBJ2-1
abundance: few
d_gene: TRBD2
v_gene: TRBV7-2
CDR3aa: CASSYRLAGGGEQFF
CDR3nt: TGTGCCAGCAGCTACCGACTAGCGGGGGGGGGTGAGCAGTTCTTC

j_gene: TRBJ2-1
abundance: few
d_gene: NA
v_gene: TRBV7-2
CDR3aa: CASSFPPLEQFF
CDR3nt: TGTGCCAGCAGCTTCCCCCCCCTGGAGCAGTTCTTC

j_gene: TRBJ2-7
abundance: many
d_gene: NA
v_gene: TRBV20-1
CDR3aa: CSARFRPDEQYF
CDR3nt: TGCAGTGCTAGGTTTCGACCGGACGAGCAGTACTTC

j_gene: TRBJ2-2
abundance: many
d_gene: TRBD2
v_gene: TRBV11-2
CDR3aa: CASRPTSGTSGELFF
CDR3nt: TGTGCCAGCAGACCTACTAGCGGGACCTCCGGGGAGCTGTTTTTT

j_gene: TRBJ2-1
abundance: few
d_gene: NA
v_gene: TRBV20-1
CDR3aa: CSVSRGSAYNEQFF
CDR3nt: TGCAGTGTTAGCAGGGGAAGTGCCTACAATGAGCAGTTCTTC

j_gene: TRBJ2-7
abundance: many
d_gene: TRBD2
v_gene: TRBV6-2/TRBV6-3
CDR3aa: CASWTGTSGRKYEQYF
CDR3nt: TGTGCCAGCTGGACCGGGACTAGCGGGAGGAAGTACGAGCAGTACTTC

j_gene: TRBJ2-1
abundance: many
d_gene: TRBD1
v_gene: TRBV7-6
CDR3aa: CASSQDRVSEQFF
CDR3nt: TGTGCCAGCAGCCAGGACAGGGTCAGCGAGCAGTTCTTC

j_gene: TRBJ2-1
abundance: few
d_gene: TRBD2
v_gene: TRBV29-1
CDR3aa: CSVEGLAGKSSYNEQFF
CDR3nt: TGCAGCGTTGAGGGACTAGCGGGAAAGAGCTCCTACAATGAGCAGTTCTTC

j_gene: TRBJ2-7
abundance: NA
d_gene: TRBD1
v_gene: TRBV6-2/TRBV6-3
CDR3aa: CASRLQGRDEQYF
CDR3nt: TGTGCCAGCAGACTACAGGGGCGCGACGAGCAGTACTTC

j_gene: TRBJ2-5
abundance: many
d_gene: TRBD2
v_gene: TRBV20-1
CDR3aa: CSSQGLAGVWETQYF
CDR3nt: TGCAGTTCCCAGGGACTAGCGGGGGTGTGGGAGACCCAGTACTTC

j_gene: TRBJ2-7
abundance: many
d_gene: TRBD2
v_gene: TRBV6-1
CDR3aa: CASSEMASGRFEQYF
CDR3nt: TGTGCCAGCAGTGAAATGGCTAGCGGGAGGTTCGAGCAGTACTTC

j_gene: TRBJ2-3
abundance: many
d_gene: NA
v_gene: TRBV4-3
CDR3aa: CASSQEEPDTQYF
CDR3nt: TGCGCCAGCAGCCAAGAAGAACCAGATACGCAGTATTTT

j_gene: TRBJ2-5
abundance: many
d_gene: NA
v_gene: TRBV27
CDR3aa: CASSLFSVGSGKQETQYF
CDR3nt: TGTGCCAGCAGTTTATTTTCTGTGGGCTCCGGGAAGCAAGAGACCCAGTACTTC

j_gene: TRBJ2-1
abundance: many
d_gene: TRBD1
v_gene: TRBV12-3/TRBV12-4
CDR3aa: CASSPGQGPDEQFF
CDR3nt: TGTGCCAGCAGTCCGGGACAGGGGCCAGATGAGCAGTTCTTC

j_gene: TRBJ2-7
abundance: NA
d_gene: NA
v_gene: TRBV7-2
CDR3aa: CASSLVGPFSYEQYF
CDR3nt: TGTGCCAGCAGCTTAGTCGGCCCTTTCTCCTACGAGCAGTACTTC

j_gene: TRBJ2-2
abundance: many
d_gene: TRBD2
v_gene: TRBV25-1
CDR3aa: CASSEWTSANTGELFF
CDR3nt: TGTGCCAGCAGTGAATGGACTAGCGCGAACACCGGGGAGCTGTTTTTT

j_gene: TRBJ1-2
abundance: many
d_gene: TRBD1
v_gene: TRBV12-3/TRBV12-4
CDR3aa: CASSPGTGPYGYTF
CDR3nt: TGTGCCAGCAGCCCAGGGACAGGTCCCTATGGCTACACCTTC

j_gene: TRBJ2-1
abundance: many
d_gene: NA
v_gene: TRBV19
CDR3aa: CASSMIGGGGDEQFF
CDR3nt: TGTGCCAGTAGTATGATAGGGGGTGGTGGGGATGAGCAGTTCTTC

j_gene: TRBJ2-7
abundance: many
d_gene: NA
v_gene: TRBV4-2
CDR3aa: CASSQDDGGSYEQYF
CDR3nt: TGTGCCAGCAGCCAAGACGACGGCGGCTCCTACGAGCAGTACTTC

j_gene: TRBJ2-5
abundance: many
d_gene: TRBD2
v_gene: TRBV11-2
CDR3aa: CASRSSGSTETQYF
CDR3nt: TGTGCCAGCCGAAGTAGCGGGAGTACAGAGACCCAGTACTTC

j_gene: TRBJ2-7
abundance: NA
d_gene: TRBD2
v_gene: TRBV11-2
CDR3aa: CASSLGTSGGGYEQYF
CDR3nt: TGTGCCAGCAGCCTCGGGACTAGCGGGGGGGGGTACGAGCAGTACTTC

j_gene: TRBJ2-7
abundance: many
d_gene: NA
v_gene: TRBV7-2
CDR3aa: CASSRASYEQYF
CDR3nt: TGTGCCAGCAGCCGCGCTTCCTACGAGCAGTACTTC